Presented here are 27 T cell receptor beta chains from one specimen sequenced in a study of blood T cell repertoires in COVID-19. Here immunoSEQ multiplex PCR was the method, and the copy in TCRdb shows in-frame clones only, minus some. Among some 300,000 clones listed, around four fifths were seen once. The sequenced sample consisted of peripheral blood. These receptor sequences come from a woman aged 50 to 65 with active or convalescent COVID-19.

This clone occurred once. This chain links TRBV6-4 with TRBJ2-1; 11 bases map to TRBD2. This CDR3 has 14 amino acids. Germline V CDR1 and CDR2: MRHNA, SNTAGT. J gave up 4 bases and V 5 bases, and 1 base lay outside the gene matches. The CDR3 DNA sequence: TGTGCCAGCAGTCGACTAGCGGGATACAATGAGCAGTTCTTC. Translation: CASSRLAGYNEQFF.

The chain carries TRBV7-6 and TRBJ2-7, with D possibly being TRBD1 (6 bases). Germline V gene data show CDR1 as SGHVS and CDR2 as FNYEAQ. CDR3 size: 15 residues. The ends were cut back, 1 base at V and 7 bases at J, with 17 bases in the middle. CDR3: CASSLGVGTPFEQYF. The DNA of the CDR3 is TGTGCCAGCAGCTTAGGGGTCGGGACACCCTTTGAGCAGTACTTC. The complete variable domain, with remaining parts taken from reference TRBV7-6 and TRBJ2-7, reads GAGVSQSPRYKVTKRGQDVALRCDPISGHVSLYWYRQALGQGPEFLTYFNYEAQQDKSGLPNDRFSAERPEGSISTLTIQRTEQRDSAMYRCASSLGVGTPFEQYFGPGTRLTVT.

The V and J genes are TRBV7-2 and TRBJ1-2, with 7 bases matching TRBD1. The V gene end was trimmed by 5 bases and the J gene end by 0 bases; junction bases not matched to a gene: 3. This CDR3 is built from 14 residues. The germline gives CDR1 SGHTA, CDR2 FQGNSA. The CDR3 here is CASSQDRPNYGYTF. DNA for the CDR3: TGTGCCAGCAGCCAGGACAGGCCTAACTATGGCTACACCTTC.

This clone was seen more than once but under ten times. This chain uses TRBV7-6 with TRBJ2-1; D is unclear. Germline V gene data show CDR1 as SGHVS and CDR2 as FNYEAQ. The CDR3 has 13 amino acids. The ends were cut back, 4 bases at V and 9 bases at J, with 13 bases in the middle. This CDR3 reads CASSSGSMGEQFF. The DNA of the CDR3 is TGTGCCAGCAGCTCCGGGTCTATGGGTGAGCAGTTCTTC.

This chain joins TRBV5-1 and TRBJ2-1; TRBD2 is a possible D gene (6 bases). The CDR3 length is 18 residues. The ends were cut back, 5 bases at V and 6 bases at J, with 27 bases in the middle. In germline, CDR1 is SGHRS, CDR2 YFSETQ. The DNA of the CDR3 is TGCGCCAGCAGGCCCCGGACCGGAGCGGGTCGGTTCCCCAATGAGCAGTTCTTC. Its protein is CASRPRTGAGRFPNEQFF.

This clone was picked up one time. The chain is built from TRBV18 and TRBJ1-1, with 10 positions matching TRBD1. The CDR3 is made up of 16 amino acids. Per germline, CDR1 KGHSH and CDR2 LQKENI. After removal of 1 base from V and 4 bases from J, the junction contained 6 bases not matched to a gene. The CDR3 sequence is CASSPRTGQGSTEAFF. The CDR3 DNA sequence: TGTGCCAGCTCACCACGTACGGGACAGGGGAGCACTGAAGCTTTCTTT.

A few counts support this clone. In nucleotides, the CDR3 is TGTGCCAGCAGCCGCGACATGGACAGGGGCTATGGCTACACCTTC. Translation gives CASSRDMDRGYGYTF. The chain uses TRBV5-4 and TRBJ1-2, with TRBD1 identical over 9 bases. Per the germline V gene, CDR1 is SGHNT and CDR2 is YYREEE (reference sequence). The CDR3 loop spans 15 amino acids. J was trimmed by 4 bases and V by 4 bases; bases with no gene match: 8.

This clone occurred many times. The chain has TRBV25-1 and TRBJ1-2; TRBD1 matches 7 bases. The V segment lost 4 bases and the J segment 4 bases; nucleotides outside the gene matches: 12. This CDR3 has 16 residues. The germline V gene encodes CDR1 MGHDK and CDR2 SYGVNS. The chain's CDR3 is CASSGERRQGVYGYTF. CDR3 bases: TGTGCCAGCAGTGGAGAAAGAAGACAGGGCGTCTATGGCTACACCTTC.

This chain links TRBV19 with TRBJ2-1, with D perhaps TRBD1 (5 bases). Germline CDR1 and CDR2: LNHDA and SQIVND (reference sequence). The germline V and J ends were trimmed by 4 bases and 8 bases, with 12 bases remaining between them. This CDR3 spans 13 amino acids. The CDR3 protein is CASSRGVGDEQFF. CDR3 DNA: TGTGCCAGTAGTAGGGGCGTAGGGGATGAGCAGTTCTTC.

The rearrangement links TRBV5-1 to TRBJ2-4; 8 bases are shared with TRBD2. CDR3 length equals 16 residues. CDR1 is SGHRS, CDR2 YFSETQ, per germline. After removal of 0 bases from V and 0 bases from J, the junction contained 2 bases not matched to a gene. The CDR3 region is CASSLVLAGAKNIQYF. DNA of the CDR3: TGCGCCAGCAGCTTGGTCCTAGCGGGAGCCAAAAACATTCAGTACTTC.

V and J are TRBV5-1 and TRBJ2-1, with 9 bases that match TRBD1. CDR3 length: 14 residues. Germline V gene data show CDR1 as SGHRS and CDR2 as YFSETQ. With V trimmed by 3 bases and J by 2 bases, 0 bases remained unmatched. The CDR3 DNA sequence: TGCGCCAGCAGCTGGGACAGGGCCTACAATGAGCAGTTCTTC. This encodes CASSWDRAYNEQFF.

CDR3 in DNA: TGTGCCTGGTATCTTGGGACTGGACAGGGGCCCCCGGGCGAGCAGTACTTC. It codes for CAWYLGTGQGPPGEQYF. This rearrangement joins TRBV30 to TRBJ2-7; 9 bases are a match to TRBD1. The V segment lost 5 bases and the J segment 6 bases; nucleotides outside the gene matches: 20. This CDR3 contains 17 residues. CDR1 and CDR2 (germline): GTSNPN, SVGIG (reference sequence).

A remark on this clone: A junction boundary mismatches the germline segment, possibly from a read error. This same CDR3 is encoded by further DNA sequences in the sample. The V call is TRBV18, the J call TRBJ1-1, with TRBD1 identical over 8 bases. Germline V gene data show CDR1 as KGHSH and CDR2 as LQKENI. This CDR3 region has 13 residues. CDR3 bases: TGTGCCAGCTCCCCACAGGGGGACACTGAAGCTTTCTTT. This codes for CASSPQGDTEAFF.

V is TRBV28 and J is TRBJ2-4; no clear D gene. The CDR3 runs 11 residues. Looked up from germline, CDR1 is MDHEN and CDR2 is SYDVKM. The V gene lost 6 bases and the J gene lost 7 bases, with 7 bases spanning the gap. As DNA, the CDR3 is TGTGCCAGCAGCCCTAACAACATTCAGTACTTC. Translating it yields CASSPNNIQYF.

This clone was counted only a few times. J is TRBJ2-2 and V is TRBV6-5; TRBD1 might be the D (5 bases). The CDR3 spans 15 residues. The ends were cut back, 5 bases at V and 7 bases at J, with 17 bases in the middle. CDR1 is MNHEY, CDR2 SVGAGI, per germline. The CDR3 loop is CASSPGRGRGGELFF. The CDR3 nucleotides read TGTGCCAGCAGTCCCGGAAGGGGTCGTGGCGGGGAGCTGTTTTTT.

V gene TRBV2 combines with J gene TRBJ1-2, with TRBD1 matching over 7 bases. Per germline, CDR1 SNHLY and CDR2 FYNNEI. V lost 6 bases and J lost 9; bases outside the gene matches: 7. The CDR3 is 12 residues long. The CDR3 reads CASRNDRESYTF. DNA of the CDR3: TGTGCCAGCAGGAACGACAGGGAAAGCTACACCTTC. The full variable domain, with the rest looked up from reference TRBV2 and TRBJ1-2, is EPEVTQTPSHQVTQMGQEVILRCVPISNHLYFYWYRQILGQKVEFLVSFYNNEISEKSEIFDDQFSVERPDGSNFTLKIRSTKLEDSAMYFCASRNDRESYTFGSGTRLTVV.

The chain combines TRBV5-1 with TRBJ2-3, with no clear D. Germline V gene data show CDR1 as SGHRS and CDR2 as YFSETQ. Deletions cut 1 base from V and 1 base from J, with 10 bases between. The CDR3 runs to 15 residues. The CDR3 loop reads CASSLQVVGTDTQYF. CDR3 nucleotides: TGCGCCAGCAGCTTGCAGGTTGTGGGCACAGATACGCAGTATTTT.

The J gene is TRBJ1-1, the V gene TRBV18, with D possibly matching TRBD1 (6 bases). Trimming stripped 6 bases from V and 5 bases from J, with 16 bases between. This CDR3 is built from 14 residues. Germline lookup yields CDR1 KGHSH and CDR2 LQKENI. CDR3 region: CASSPGGLGTEAFF. CDR3 DNA sequence: TGTGCCAGCTCCCCGGGGGGGCTTGGTACTGAAGCTTTCTTT. The full variable domain, its missing parts supplied by reference TRBV18 and TRBJ1-1, is NAGVMQNPRHLVRRRGQEARLRCSPMKGHSHVYWYRQLPEEGLKFMVYLQKENIIDESGMPKERFSAEFPKEGPSILRIQQVVRGDSAAYFCASSPGGLGTEAFFGQGTRLTVV.

The chain joins TRBV7-2 to TRBJ1-4; D is perhaps TRBD1 (5 bases). The CDR3 consists of 16 residues. In germline, CDR1 is SGHTA, CDR2 FQGNSA. The germline V and J ends were trimmed by 5 bases and 4 bases, with 17 bases remaining between them. The CDR3 sequence: CASSRARVDSNEKLFF. For the CDR3, the DNA is TGTGCCAGCAGCCGGGCCCGGGTAGACAGTAATGAAAAACTGTTTTTT.

The chain employs TRBV28 and TRBJ2-2, with 7 nucleotides matching TRBD1. The J segment lost 4 bases and the V segment lost 8 bases, leaving 4 bases of the junction unmatched. In germline, CDR1 is MDHEN, CDR2 SYDVKM. CDR3 length: 13 amino acids. DNA of the CDR3: TGTGCCAGCGCCGGGACAGCCACCGGGGAGCTGTTTTTT. Translating it yields CASAGTATGELFF.

J is TRBJ2-7 and V is TRBV6-2 or TRBV6-3; D possibly corresponds to TRBD1 (7 bases). V was shortened by 2 bases and J by 6 bases, with 14 bases between the two germline ends. The CDR3 covers 14 residues. CDR1 is MNHEY and CDR2 is SVGEGT in the germline V gene. The CDR3 region has the DNA TGTGCCAGCAGTTACAGCCGACAGGGAGGCGAGCAGTACTTC. Its protein product is CASSYSRQGGEQYF.

In DNA, the CDR3 is TGTGCCACCAGTGATAGTCTAGCGGGAAGCACAGATACGCAGTATTTT. Its protein product is CATSDSLAGSTDTQYF. This chain links TRBV24-1 with TRBJ2-3, with 9 bases aligning to TRBD2. The J segment lost 0 bases and the V segment lost 3 bases, leaving 3 bases of the junction unmatched. This CDR3 is built from 16 residues. The germline CDR1 and CDR2 sequences are KGHDR and SFDVKD.

V gene TRBV30 combines with J gene TRBJ1-5; maybe TRBD1 (6 bases). The germline V and J ends were trimmed by 1 base and 3 bases, with 10 bases remaining between them. The CDR3 has 14 amino acids. Germline V gene lookup returns CDR1 GTSNPN and CDR2 SVGIG (reference sequence). This CDR3 is CAWSATGLNQPQHF. CDR3 DNA: TGTGCCTGGAGTGCGACAGGACTCAATCAGCCCCAGCATTTT. The whole variable domain, remainder taken from reference TRBV30 and TRBJ1-5, is SQTIHQWPATLVQPVGSPLSLECTVEGTSNPNLYWYRQAAGRGLQLLFYSVGIGQISSEVPQNLSASRPQDRQFILSSKKLLLSDSGFYLCAWSATGLNQPQHFGDGTRLSIL.

The genes are TRBV5-8 and TRBJ1-3; D call uncertain. Germline lookup yields CDR1 SGHTS and CDR2 YDEGEE. CDR3 length: 13 amino acids. The V end was cut by 1 base, the J end by 7 bases, with 9 bases between. The CDR3 sequence: CASSLRLLNTIYF. The CDR3 nucleotides read TGTGCCAGCAGCTTGAGACTATTGAACACCATATATTTT.

The genes are TRBV7-2 and TRBJ2-7; possibly TRBD2 for D (7 bases). Per the germline V gene, CDR1 is SGHTA and CDR2 is FQGNSA. Trimming pared 6 bases from V and 0 bases from J, leaving 12 bases between. The CDR3 has 14 amino acids. CDR3 nucleotides: TGTGCCAGCAGGGGGGGCGGGAGCTCCTACGAGCAGTACTTC. This gives the protein CASRGGGSSYEQYF.

This clone was found once. This sequence joins TRBV5-4 and TRBJ1-6; tentative D call: TRBD1 (5 bases). The CDR3 is made up of 15 amino acids. CDR1 is SGHNT, CDR2 YYREEE, per germline (reference sequence). V lost 1 base to trimming and J lost 5 bases, with 10 bases between them. The DNA for the CDR3 is TGTGCCAGCAGCTTGCGACTGGACAATAATTCACCCCTCCACTTT. Its translation is CASSLRLDNNSPLHF.

A single count supports this clone. The chain has TRBV2 and TRBJ2-7; D is undetermined. Trimming removed 2 bases from V and 0 bases from J, with 11 bases in between. CDR1 SNHLY and CDR2 FYNNEI come from the germline V gene. The CDR3 has 15 residues. DNA for the CDR3: TGTGCCAGCAGTGAAAGCCTAGTGGGCTCCTACGAGCAGTACTTC. It specifies CASSESLVGSYEQYF.